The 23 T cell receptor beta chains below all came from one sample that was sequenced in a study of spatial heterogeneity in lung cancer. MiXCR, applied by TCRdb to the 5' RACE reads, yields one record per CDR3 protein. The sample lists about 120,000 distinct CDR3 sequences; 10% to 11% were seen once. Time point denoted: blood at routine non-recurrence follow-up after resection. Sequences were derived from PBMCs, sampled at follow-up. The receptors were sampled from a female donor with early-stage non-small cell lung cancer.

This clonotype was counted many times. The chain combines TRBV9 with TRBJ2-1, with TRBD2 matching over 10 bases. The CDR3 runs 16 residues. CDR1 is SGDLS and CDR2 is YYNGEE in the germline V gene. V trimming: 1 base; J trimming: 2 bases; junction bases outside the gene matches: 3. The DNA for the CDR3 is TGTGCCAGCAGCGTATCAGCGGGAGGGCCCTACAATGAGCAGTTCTTC. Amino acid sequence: CASSVSAGGPYNEQFF.

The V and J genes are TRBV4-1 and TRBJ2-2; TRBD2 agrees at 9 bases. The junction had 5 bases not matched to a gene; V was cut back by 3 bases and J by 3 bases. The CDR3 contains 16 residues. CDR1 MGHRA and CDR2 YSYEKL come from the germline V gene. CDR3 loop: CASSHSGRGYTGELFF. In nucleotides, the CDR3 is TGCGCCAGCAGCCATAGCGGGAGAGGGTACACCGGGGAGCTGTTTTTT.

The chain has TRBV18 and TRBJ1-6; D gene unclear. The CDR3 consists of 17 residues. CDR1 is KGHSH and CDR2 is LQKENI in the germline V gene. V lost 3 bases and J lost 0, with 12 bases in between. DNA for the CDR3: TGTGCCAGCTCACCGGCCGGTATTAGCTCCTATAATTCACCCCTCCACTTT. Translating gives CASSPAGISSYNSPLHF.

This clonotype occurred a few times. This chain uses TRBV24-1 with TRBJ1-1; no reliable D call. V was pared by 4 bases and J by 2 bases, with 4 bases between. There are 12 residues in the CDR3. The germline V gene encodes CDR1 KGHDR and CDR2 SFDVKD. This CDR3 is CATSDSNTEAFF. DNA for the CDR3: TGTGCCACCAGTGACTCTAACACTGAAGCTTTCTTT.

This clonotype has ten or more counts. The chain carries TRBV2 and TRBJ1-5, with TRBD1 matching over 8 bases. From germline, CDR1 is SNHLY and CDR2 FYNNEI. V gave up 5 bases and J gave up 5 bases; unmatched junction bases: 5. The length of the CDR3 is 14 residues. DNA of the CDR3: TGTGCCAGCAGTCCAGGACAGGGCTATCAGCCCCAGCATTTT. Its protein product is CASSPGQGYQPQHF.

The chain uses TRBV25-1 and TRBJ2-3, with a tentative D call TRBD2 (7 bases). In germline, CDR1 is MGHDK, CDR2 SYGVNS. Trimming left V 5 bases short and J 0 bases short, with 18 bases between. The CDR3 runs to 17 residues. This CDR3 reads CASSLTRGGTSTDTQYF. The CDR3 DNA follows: TGTGCCAGCAGTCTAACGAGGGGGGGGACTAGCACAGATACGCAGTATTTT.

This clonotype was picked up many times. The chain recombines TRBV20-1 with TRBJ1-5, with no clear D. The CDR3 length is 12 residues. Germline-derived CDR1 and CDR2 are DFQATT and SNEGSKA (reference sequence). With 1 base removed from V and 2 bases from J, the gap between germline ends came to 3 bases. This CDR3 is CSARGGNQPQHF. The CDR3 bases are TGCAGTGCTAGAGGGGGCAATCAGCCCCAGCATTTT.

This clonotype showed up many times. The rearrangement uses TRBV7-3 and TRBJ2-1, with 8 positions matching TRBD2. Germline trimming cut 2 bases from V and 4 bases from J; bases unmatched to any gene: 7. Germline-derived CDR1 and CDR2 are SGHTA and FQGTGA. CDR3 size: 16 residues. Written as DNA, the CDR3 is TGTGCCAGCAGCTTAGGAAGCGGGAGTTCGTACAATGAGCAGTTCTTC. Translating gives CASSLGSGSSYNEQFF. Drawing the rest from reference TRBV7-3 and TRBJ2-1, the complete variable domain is GAGVSQTPSNKVTEKGKYVELRCDPISGHTALYWYRQSLGQGPEFLIYFQGTGAADDSGLPNDRFFAVRPEGSVSTLKIQRTERGDSAVYLCASSLGSGSSYNEQFFGPGTRLTVL.

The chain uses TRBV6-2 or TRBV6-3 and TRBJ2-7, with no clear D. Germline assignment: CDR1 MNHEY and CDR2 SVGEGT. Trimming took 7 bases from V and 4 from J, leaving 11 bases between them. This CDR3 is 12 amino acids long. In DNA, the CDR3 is TGTGCCAGCACCCAAAATCAATACGAGCAGTACTTC. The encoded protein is CASTQNQYEQYF.

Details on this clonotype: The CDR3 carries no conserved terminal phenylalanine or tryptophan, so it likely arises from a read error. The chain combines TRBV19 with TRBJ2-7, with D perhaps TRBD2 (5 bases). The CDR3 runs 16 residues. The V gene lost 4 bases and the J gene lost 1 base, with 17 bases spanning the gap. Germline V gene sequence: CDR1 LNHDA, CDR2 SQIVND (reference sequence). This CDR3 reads CASSNQLSRTSYEQYL. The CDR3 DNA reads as TGTGCCAGTAGTAACCAACTCTCTCGGACTTCCTACGAGCAGTACTTA.

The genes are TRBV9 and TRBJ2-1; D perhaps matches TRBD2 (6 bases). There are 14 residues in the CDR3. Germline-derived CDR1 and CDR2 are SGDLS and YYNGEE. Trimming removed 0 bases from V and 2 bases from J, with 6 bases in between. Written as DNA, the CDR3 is TGTGCCAGCAGCGTAGAGCGGGCCTACAATGAGCAGTTCTTC. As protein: CASSVERAYNEQFF.

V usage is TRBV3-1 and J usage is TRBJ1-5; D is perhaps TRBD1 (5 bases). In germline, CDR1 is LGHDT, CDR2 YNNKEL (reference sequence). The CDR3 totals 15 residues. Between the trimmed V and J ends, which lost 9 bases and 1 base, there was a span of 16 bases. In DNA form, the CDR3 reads TGTGCCAGTATAAGGGACGCAGGGAGCAATCAGCCCCAGCATTTT. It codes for CASIRDAGSNQPQHF. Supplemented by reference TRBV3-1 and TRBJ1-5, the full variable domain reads DTAVSQTPKYLVTQMGNDKSIKCEQNLGHDTMYWYKQDSKKFLKIMFSYNNKELIINETVPNRFSPKSPDKAHLNLHINSLELGDSAVYFCASIRDAGSNQPQHFGDGTRLSIL.

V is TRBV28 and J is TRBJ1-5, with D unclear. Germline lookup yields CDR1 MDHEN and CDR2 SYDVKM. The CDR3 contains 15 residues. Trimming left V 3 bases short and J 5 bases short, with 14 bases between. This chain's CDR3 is CASSFGGRSHQPQHF. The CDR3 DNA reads TGTGCCAGCAGTTTCGGTGGACGTTCTCATCAGCCCCAGCATTTT.

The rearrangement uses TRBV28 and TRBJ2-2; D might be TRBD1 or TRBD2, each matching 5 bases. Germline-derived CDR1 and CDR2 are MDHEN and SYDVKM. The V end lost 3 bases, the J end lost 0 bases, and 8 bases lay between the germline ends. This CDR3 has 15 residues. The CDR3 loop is CASSLGTANTGELFF. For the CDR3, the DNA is TGTGCCAGCAGTTTGGGGACGGCGAACACCGGGGAGCTGTTTTTT. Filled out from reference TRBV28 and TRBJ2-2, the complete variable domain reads DVKVTQSSRYLVKRTGEKVFLECVQDMDHENMFWYRQDPGLGLRLIYFSYDVKMKEKGDIPEGYSVSREKKERFSLILESASTNQTSMYLCASSLGTANTGELFFGEGSRLTVL.

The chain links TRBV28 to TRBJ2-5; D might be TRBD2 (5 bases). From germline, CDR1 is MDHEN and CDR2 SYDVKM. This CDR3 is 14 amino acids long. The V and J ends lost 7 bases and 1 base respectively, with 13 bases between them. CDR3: CASTRASFQETQYF. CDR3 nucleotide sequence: TGTGCCAGCACGCGGGCTAGTTTCCAAGAGACCCAGTACTTC.

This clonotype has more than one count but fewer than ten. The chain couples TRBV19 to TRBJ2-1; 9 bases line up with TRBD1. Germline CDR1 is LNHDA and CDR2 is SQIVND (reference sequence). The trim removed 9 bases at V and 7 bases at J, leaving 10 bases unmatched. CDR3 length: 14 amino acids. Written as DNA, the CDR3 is TGTGCCAGCTCTAAACAGGGGGCTATGAATGAGCAGTTCTTC. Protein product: CASSKQGAMNEQFF.

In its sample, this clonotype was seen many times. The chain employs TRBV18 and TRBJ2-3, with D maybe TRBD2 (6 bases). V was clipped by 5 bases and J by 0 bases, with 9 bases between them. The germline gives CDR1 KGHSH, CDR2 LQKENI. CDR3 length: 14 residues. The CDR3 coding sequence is TGTGCCAGCTCATTAGCGGCTAGCACAGATACGCAGTATTTT. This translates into CASSLAASTDTQYF.

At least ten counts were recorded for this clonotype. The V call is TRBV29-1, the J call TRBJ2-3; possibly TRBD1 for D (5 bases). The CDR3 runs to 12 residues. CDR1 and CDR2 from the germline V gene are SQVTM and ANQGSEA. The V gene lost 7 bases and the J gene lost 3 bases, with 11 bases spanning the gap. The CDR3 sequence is CSAGAWTDTQYF. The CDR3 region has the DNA TGCAGCGCTGGGGCGTGGACAGATACGCAGTATTTT.

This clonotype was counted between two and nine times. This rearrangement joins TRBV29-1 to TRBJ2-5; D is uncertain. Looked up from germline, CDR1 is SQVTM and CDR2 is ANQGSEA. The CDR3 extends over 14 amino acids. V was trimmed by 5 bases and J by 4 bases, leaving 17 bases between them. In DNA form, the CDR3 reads TGCAGCGTTACCAGCCCCCGTTGGGGAGAGACCCAGTACTTC. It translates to CSVTSPRWGETQYF.

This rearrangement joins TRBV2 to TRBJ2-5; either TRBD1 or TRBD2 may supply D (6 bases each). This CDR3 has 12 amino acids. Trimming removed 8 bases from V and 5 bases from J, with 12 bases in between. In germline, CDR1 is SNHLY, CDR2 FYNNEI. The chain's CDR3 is CASGGGMETQYF. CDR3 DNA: TGTGCCAGCGGAGGGGGGATGGAGACCCAGTACTTC.

CDR3 protein: CATEVIQGASNEQFF. CDR3 bases: TGCGCCACCGAGGTTATACAGGGGGCTTCCAATGAGCAGTTCTTC. The gene calls are TRBV10-2 and TRBJ2-1; TRBD1 matches at 9 bases. Looked up from germline, CDR1 is WSHSY and CDR2 is SAAADI. Trimming removed 10 bases from V and 6 bases from J; junction bases left unmatched: 13. The CDR3 runs 15 residues.

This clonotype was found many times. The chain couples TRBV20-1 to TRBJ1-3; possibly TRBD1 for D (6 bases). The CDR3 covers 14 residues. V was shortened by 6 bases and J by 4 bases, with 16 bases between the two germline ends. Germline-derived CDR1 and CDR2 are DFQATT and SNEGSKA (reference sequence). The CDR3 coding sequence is TGCAGTGCCAGGGACAATCGGGCCGGAAACACCATATATTTT. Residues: CSARDNRAGNTIYF.

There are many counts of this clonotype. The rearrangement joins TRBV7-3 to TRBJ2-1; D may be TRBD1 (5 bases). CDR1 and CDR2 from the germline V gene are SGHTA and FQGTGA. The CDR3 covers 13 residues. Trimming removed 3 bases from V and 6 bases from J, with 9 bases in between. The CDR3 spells CASSLGQVNEQFF. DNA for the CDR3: TGTGCCAGCAGCTTGGGGCAGGTCAATGAGCAGTTCTTC.